This TCR beta chain came from a study of OX40 agonist ivuxolimab in advanced cancers. Blood sampling took place at baseline, cycle 4 day 1, and cycle 7 day 1. The study's findings and limits: Dosing at 0.1 to 3.0 mg/kg was accompanied by clonal expansion of CD4+ and CD8+ blood T cells by week 6.

Concerning this clone: The antigen remains unidentified.

Using immunoSEQ multiplex PCR, the repertoire was profiled, and TCRdb retains in-frame clones only, with some absent. The repertoire holds around 77,000 clones, with around 92% as singletons. Per the germline V gene, CDR1 is GTSNPN and CDR2 is SVGIG (reference sequence). The ends lost 0 bases at V and 0 bases at J; junction bases unmatched: 4. This CDR3 contains 15 residues. The receptor's source is an adult with an advanced solid tumor such as melanoma, head and neck, liver or kidney cancer. The gene calls are TRBV30 and TRBJ2-7, with 8 bases aligning to TRBD1. The sample was CD4+ or CD8+ T cells sorted from blood, taken in a trial of the OX40 agonist ivuxolimab. The CDR3: CAWSVQTGASYEQYF. Here the CDR3 DNA reads TGTGCCTGGAGTGTTCAGACAGGGGCCTCCTACGAGCAGTACTTC.